One sample yielded the 5 T cell receptor beta chains listed below, sequenced in a study of T-cell reconstitution after alpha-beta-depleted transplantation in children. A library of TCRbeta sequences, prepared with unique molecular identifiers, was generated. In TCRdb, the PCR reads were re-called with MiXCR into one record per CDR3 protein. The table records fewer than 750,000 distinct CDR3 sequences, roughly 23% of them present only once. The sequencing used PBMCs, mostly from graft donor cells, collected 360 days after TCRalphabeta/CD19-depleted stem cell transplant. These receptors were obtained from a boy in the first two years of life who had a stem cell transplant for acute myeloid leukemia, so the T cells may come from the graft donor.

This clonotype was seen a handful of times. The chain combines TRBV29-1 with TRBJ1-1, with D perhaps TRBD1 (6 bases). The CDR3 has 14 amino acids. Looked up from germline, CDR1 is SQVTM and CDR2 is ANQGSEA. Here the CDR3 reads CSVTGSEGNTEAFF. DNA for the CDR3: TGCAGTGTGACAGGTTCTGAGGGGAACACTGAAGCTTTCTTT.

This chain connects TRBV7-9 to TRBJ2-1, with 7 bases that match TRBD2. The CDR3 is made up of 15 amino acids. The junction had 11 bases not matched to a gene; V was cut back by 1 base and J by 11 bases. The germline CDR1 and CDR2 sequences are SEHNR and FQNEAQ (reference sequence). The DNA of the CDR3 is TGTGCCAGCAGCTTAGTGGGTGTGTGGGGACTAAAGCAGTTCTTC. Its translation: CASSLVGVWGLKQFF.

As for this clonotype: A clone one base away is much larger, so this may be a read error. The chain couples TRBV7-2 to TRBJ2-3; unclear D gene. The CDR3 spans 16 residues. The germline gives CDR1 SGHTA, CDR2 FQGNSA. CDR3 in DNA: TGTGCCAGCAGCTTAGGAGACAAACACCCCACAGATACGCTGTATTTT. It specifies CASSLGDKHPTDTLYF.

There are many counts of this clonotype. V gene TRBV7-2 combines with J gene TRBJ2-3; 7 bases are a match to TRBD1. Germline V gene data show CDR1 as SGHTA and CDR2 as FQGNSA. J lost 1 base, V lost 8 bases, and 9 bases had no gene match. The CDR3 loop spans 15 amino acids. The CDR3 loop reads CASRLGGYRTDTQYF. CDR3 nucleotides: TGTGCCAGCCGCCTAGGGGGCTACCGCACAGATACGCAGTATTTT.

This clonotype was picked up many times. V and J are TRBV25-1 and TRBJ1-1; D remains unclear. This CDR3 region has 13 residues. Trimming removed 4 bases from V and 0 bases from J, with 6 bases in between. CDR1 MGHDK and CDR2 SYGVNS come from the germline V gene. The CDR3 DNA reads as TGTGCCAGCAGTGCCCAGGTGAACACTGAAGCTTTCTTT. This translates into CASSAQVNTEAFF. Full variable domain (missing parts from reference TRBV25-1 and TRBJ1-1): EADIYQTPRYLVIGTGKKITLECSQTMGHDKMYWYQQDPGMELHLIHYSYGVNSTEKGDLSSESTVSRIRTEHFPLTLESARPSHTSQYLCASSAQVNTEAFFGQGTRLTVV.